A selection of T cell receptor beta chains follows, all from one sample in a study of cytomegalovirus exposure and HLA in healthy donors. Method: immunoSEQ multiplex PCR; TCRdb's copy keeps in-frame clones and lacks some. This table has about 96,000 clones, approximately 75% appearing once. The material sequenced was PBMCs. Receptor source: a woman in her 70s in good health and CMV-seropositive. The CDR3 runs from the conserved cysteine through the conserved F or W. The D gene is left open where the match is weak. Where a row states a size, it is once, few, many or the class of an expanded clone; other rows omit it.

V gene: TRBV19; D gene: .; J gene: TRBJ1-5; clone size: .; CDR3 protein: CASSIGVHPGGNQPQHF; CDR3 DNA: TGTGCCAGTAGTATAGGGGTGCACCCCGGGGGGAATCAGCCCCAGCATTTT
V gene: TRBV2; D gene: TRBD2; J gene: TRBJ2-4; clone size: .; CDR3 protein: CASSPWGGAGAKNIQYF; CDR3 DNA: TGTGCCAGCAGCCCGTGGGGAGGGGCTGGAGCCAAAAACATTCAGTACTTC
V gene: TRBV5-1; D gene: .; J gene: TRBJ2-7; clone size: .; CDR3 protein: CASSLSPGNYEQYF; CDR3 DNA: TGCGCCAGCAGCTTGTCCCCGGGAAACTACGAGCAGTACTTC
V gene: TRBV6-4; D gene: .; J gene: TRBJ2-3; clone size: .; CDR3 protein: CASSAGGGADTQYF; CDR3 DNA: TGTGCCAGCAGTGCCGGTGGAGGCGCAGATACGCAGTATTTT
V gene: TRBV28; D gene: .; J gene: TRBJ2-2; clone size: .; CDR3 protein: CASSPGTNTGELFF; CDR3 DNA: TGTGCCAGCAGTCCCGGGACAAACACCGGGGAGCTGTTTTTT
V gene: TRBV6-1; D gene: .; J gene: TRBJ2-7; clone size: few; CDR3 protein: CASSESGPAWGDYYEQYF; CDR3 DNA: TGTGCCAGCAGTGAATCAGGGCCAGCTTGGGGGGATTACTACGAGCAGTACTTC
V gene: TRBV2; D gene: .; J gene: TRBJ1-2; clone size: .; CDR3 protein: CASSPTQGGGYTF; CDR3 DNA: TGTGCCAGCAGTCCCACCCAGGGTGGTGGCTACACCTTC
V gene: TRBV27; D gene: .; J gene: TRBJ2-7; clone size: few; CDR3 protein: CASSLQGWNYEQYF; CDR3 DNA: TGTGCCAGCAGTTTACAGGGCTGGAACTACGAGCAGTACTTC
V gene: TRBV19; D gene: TRBD2; J gene: TRBJ2-3; clone size: .; CDR3 protein: CASSGLAGADTQYF; CDR3 DNA: TGTGCCAGTAGCGGACTAGCGGGGGCGGATACGCAGTATTTT
V gene: TRBV10-3; D gene: .; J gene: TRBJ2-5; clone size: once; CDR3 protein: CAISESSQGETQYF; CDR3 DNA: TGTGCCATCAGTGAGTCCTCCCAGGGAGAGACCCAGTACTTC
V gene: TRBV27; D gene: TRBD1; J gene: TRBJ1-2; clone size: few; CDR3 protein: CASSPTGLNYGYTF; CDR3 DNA: TGTGCCAGCAGTCCGACAGGGCTTAACTATGGCTACACCTTC
V gene: TRBV6-5; D gene: .; J gene: TRBJ2-7; clone size: few; CDR3 protein: CASRFQGFGEQYF; CDR3 DNA: TGTGCCAGCAGATTTCAGGGTTTCGGCGAGCAGTACTTC
V gene: TRBV27; D gene: .; J gene: TRBJ2-5; clone size: .; CDR3 protein: CASSPASWAGEETQYF; CDR3 DNA: TGTGCCAGCAGTCCCGCCAGCTGGGCTGGTGAGGAGACCCAGTACTTC
V gene: TRBV2; D gene: TRBD1; J gene: TRBJ2-1; clone size: .; CDR3 protein: CAGRTGGAYNEQFF; CDR3 DNA: TGTGCCGGGAGGACAGGGGGCGCCTACAATGAGCAGTTCTTC
V gene: TRBV18; D gene: .; J gene: TRBJ2-2; clone size: few; CDR3 protein: CASSPLVGGNTGELFF; CDR3 DNA: TGTGCCAGCTCACCGCTCGTAGGGGGGAACACCGGGGAGCTGTTTTTT
V gene: TRBV5-4; D gene: .; J gene: TRBJ2-3; clone size: .; CDR3 protein: CASSSGTGTDTQYF; CDR3 DNA: TGTGCCAGCAGCTCAGGTACGGGCACAGATACGCAGTATTTT
V gene: TRBV13; D gene: .; J gene: TRBJ1-2; clone size: .; CDR3 protein: CASSFQYRQDYGYTF; CDR3 DNA: TGTGCCAGCAGCTTCCAATATCGACAGGACTATGGCTACACCTTC
V gene: TRBV5-1; D gene: .; J gene: TRBJ1-2; clone size: .; CDR3 protein: CASSLGRQGYRGYGYTF; CDR3 DNA: TGCGCCAGCAGCTTGGGAAGGCAGGGCTATAGGGGCTATGGCTACACCTTC
V gene: TRBV9; D gene: .; J gene: TRBJ2-1; clone size: .; CDR3 protein: CASSPLVGGNEQFF; CDR3 DNA: TGTGCCAGCAGCCCGCTAGTGGGAGGCAATGAGCAGTTCTTC
V gene: TRBV7-3; D gene: TRBD2; J gene: TRBJ2-7; clone size: .; CDR3 protein: CASSLMGGLALYEQYF; CDR3 DNA: TGTGCCAGCAGCTTAATGGGTGGACTAGCCCTCTACGAGCAGTACTTC
V gene: TRBV7-9; D gene: TRBD1; J gene: TRBJ1-4; clone size: .; CDR3 protein: CASSATGTANEKLFF; CDR3 DNA: TGTGCCAGCAGCGCCACCGGGACAGCTAATGAAAAACTGTTTTTT
V gene: TRBV6-1; D gene: TRBD1; J gene: TRBJ1-4; clone size: .; CDR3 protein: CASSVTGATNEKLFF; CDR3 DNA: TGTGCCAGCAGTGTCACAGGGGCGACCAATGAAAAACTGTTTTTT
V gene: TRBV6-1; D gene: .; J gene: TRBJ1-2; clone size: .; CDR3 protein: CASSEGRNSGVTF; CDR3 DNA: TGTGCCAGCAGTGAAGGACGGAACTCTGGAGTGACCTTC
V gene: TRBV9; D gene: TRBD2; J gene: TRBJ2-3; clone size: .; CDR3 protein: CASSVASGGAGDTQYF; CDR3 DNA: TGTGCCAGCAGCGTAGCGAGCGGGGGGGCCGGAGATACGCAGTATTTT
V gene: TRBV19; D gene: .; J gene: TRBJ2-5; clone size: .; CDR3 protein: CASSTGARETQYF; CDR3 DNA: TGTGCCAGTAGTACAGGGGCGAGGGAGACCCAGTACTTC
V gene: TRBV27; D gene: .; J gene: TRBJ2-2; clone size: once; CDR3 protein: CASSLNRNTGELFF; CDR3 DNA: TGTGCCAGCAGTTTGAACAGGAACACCGGGGAGCTGTTTTTT
V gene: TRBV18; D gene: TRBD2; J gene: TRBJ2-7; clone size: .; CDR3 protein: CASSHDPGLAAREQYF; CDR3 DNA: TGTGCCAGCTCACACGATCCGGGACTAGCGGCGAGGGAGCAGTACTTC